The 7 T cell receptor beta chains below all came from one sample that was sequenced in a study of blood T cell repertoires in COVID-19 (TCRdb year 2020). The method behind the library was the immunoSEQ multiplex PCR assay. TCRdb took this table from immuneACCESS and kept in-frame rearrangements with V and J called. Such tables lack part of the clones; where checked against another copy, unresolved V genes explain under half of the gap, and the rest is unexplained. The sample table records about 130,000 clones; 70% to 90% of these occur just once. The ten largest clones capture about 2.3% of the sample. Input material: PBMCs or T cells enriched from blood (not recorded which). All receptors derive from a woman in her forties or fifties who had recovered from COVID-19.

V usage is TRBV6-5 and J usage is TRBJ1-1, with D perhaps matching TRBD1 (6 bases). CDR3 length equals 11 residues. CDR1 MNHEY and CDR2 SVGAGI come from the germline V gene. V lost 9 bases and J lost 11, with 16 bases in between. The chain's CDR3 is CASYGGPVAFF. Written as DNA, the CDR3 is TGTGCCAGTTACGGGGGGCCTGTTGCTTTCTTT.

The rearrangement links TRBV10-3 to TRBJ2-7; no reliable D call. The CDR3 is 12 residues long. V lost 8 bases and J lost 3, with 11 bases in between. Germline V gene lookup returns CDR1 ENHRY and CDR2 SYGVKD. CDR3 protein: CAIWAGNYEQYF. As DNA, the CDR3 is TGTGCCATCTGGGCAGGAAACTACGAGCAGTACTTC.

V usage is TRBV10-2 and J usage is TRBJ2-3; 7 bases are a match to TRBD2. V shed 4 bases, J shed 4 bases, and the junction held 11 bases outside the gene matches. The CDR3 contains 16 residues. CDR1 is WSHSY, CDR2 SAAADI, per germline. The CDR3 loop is CASSASPGGGADTQYF. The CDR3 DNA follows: TGCGCCAGCAGTGCTTCCCCGGGGGGAGGTGCAGATACGCAGTATTTT.

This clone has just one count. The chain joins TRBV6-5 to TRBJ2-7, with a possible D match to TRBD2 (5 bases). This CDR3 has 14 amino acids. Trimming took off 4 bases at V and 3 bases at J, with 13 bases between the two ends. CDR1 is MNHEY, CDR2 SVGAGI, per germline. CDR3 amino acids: CASSSMDSYYEQYF. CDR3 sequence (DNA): TGTGCCAGCAGTTCCATGGACTCCTACTACGAGCAGTACTTC.

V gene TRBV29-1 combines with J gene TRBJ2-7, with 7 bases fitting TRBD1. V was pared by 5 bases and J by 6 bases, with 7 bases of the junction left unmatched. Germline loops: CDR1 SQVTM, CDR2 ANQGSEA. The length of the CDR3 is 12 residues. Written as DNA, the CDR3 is TGCAGCGTTAGACAGGGTAGGAGCGAGCAGTACTTC. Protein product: CSVRQGRSEQYF.

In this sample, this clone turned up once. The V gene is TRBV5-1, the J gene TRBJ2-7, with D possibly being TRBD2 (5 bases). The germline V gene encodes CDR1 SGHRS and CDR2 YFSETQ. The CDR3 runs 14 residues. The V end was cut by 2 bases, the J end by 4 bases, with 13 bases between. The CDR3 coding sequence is TGCGCCAGCAGCTTTCTTACGCCGGGGTACGAGCAGTACTTC. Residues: CASSFLTPGYEQYF.

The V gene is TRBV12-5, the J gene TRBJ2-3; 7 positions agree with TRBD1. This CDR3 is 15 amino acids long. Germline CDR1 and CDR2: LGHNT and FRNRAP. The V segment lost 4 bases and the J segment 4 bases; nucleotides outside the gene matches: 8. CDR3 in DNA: TGTGCTAGTGGTTGGCCGGGACAGTCCTCAGATACGCAGTATTTT. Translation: CASGWPGQSSDTQYF.